This T cell receptor (beta chain) was captured in a study of siplizumab effects on memory and regulatory T cells (dated by TCRdb to 2018 to 2020). General notes on the study: The study looked at the effect of siplizumab, an anti-CD2 antibody, on alloreactive T-cell subsets in allogeneic mixed lymphocyte reactions made from human PBMCs. Paper-wide results and their limitations: A naive or memory phenotype could not be assigned to roughly 80-96% of proliferating CD4+ or CD8+ clones. Unstimulated naive T cells appeared to be more diverse than memory T cells, and naive cells seemed to make a substantial contribution to the alloresponse. Whether proliferating Tregs from siplizumab cultures were suppressive was not functionally confirmed. Of the alloreactive CD4+ clones that could be mapped, the Treg-derived share averaged about 63% with siplizumab compared with around 25% in control reactions. The cumulative frequency of alloreactive sequences that could be traced back to unstimulated CD4+ memory T cells was significantly reduced by siplizumab. Because sequences below about 10^-5 frequency were poorly captured, only a minor fraction of alloreactive clones could be mapped to unstimulated subsets.

In addition, sequencing in three donor pairs included unstimulated CD8+ effector memory subsets alongside CD4+ naive, CD8+ naive, CD8+ TEMRA and CD4+ memory subsets. TCRbeta CDR3 sequencing was performed on sorted unstimulated T cells and on proliferating T cells recovered from mixed lymphocyte reactions. Fresh whole blood from ten HLA-typed healthy donors was used as the source from which PBMCs were isolated. To prepare the library, the immunoSEQ multiplex PCR assay was applied. Roughly 10^5 TCR templates per sample were assayed on the deep sequencing platform. Genomic DNA extracted from sorted T cells was the material used for TCRbeta CDR3 sequencing. The paper's processing steps were these. The R programming language was used for the clonal analysis of the TCRbeta CDR3 data. Alloreactive CD4+ and CD8+ clones were defined by comparing unstimulated samples with post-reaction CFSE-low samples. Regulatory or non-regulatory origin of alloreactive CD4+ clones was assigned by matching sequences to the sorted unstimulated Treg and non-Treg repertoires. TCRdb carries this immuneACCESS record with in-frame sequences only. Its versions omit some clonotypes, under half of them owing to an unresolved V gene in the studies checked, with the rest unexplained. Clone size and V and J calls were adopted from that table, with D and trimming inferred from the DNA. The sample contains roughly 68,000 clones, approximately 96% of them found a single time. 0.095% of the sample rests with the top ten.

A word on this clone: This receptor's antigen is unknown. Qualities for individual bases were not recorded, and no much larger clone is one base off.

V and J are truncated by 2 bases and 6 bases respectively, leaving an intervening sequence of 7 bases. CDR3 length: 13 amino acids, cysteine to phenylalanine. Only the CDR3 region is kept as DNA, spanning 39 bases read in frame from base 1. The CDR1 and CDR2 encoded by the germline V gene are LGHNA and YNFKEQ. Input material: naive CD8+ T cells sorted from blood. The intended sense of this specimen's cell subset or site label: unstimulated naive T cells. The receptor's source is a human donor in good health. The V and J segments used are TRBV4-2 and TRBJ2-2; TRBD1 is a weak D gene call, 6 bases matching. The CDR3 in this case is CASSQPGAGELFF. At the DNA level, the sequence is TGTGCCAGCAGCCAACCAGGGGCCGGGGAGCTGTTTTTT.